This T cell receptor beta chain derives from a study of blood T cell repertoires in COVID-19. About the research overall: Sample material is recorded as cDNA or gDNA derived from T cells, B-cell-depleted T cells, or PBMCs.

Trimming cost V 0 bases and J 7 bases, with 10 bases left between them. This CDR3 has 13 amino acids. Looked up from germline, CDR1 is SGHNT and CDR2 is YYREEE (reference sequence). Only in-frame clones appear in the TCRdb table, and some are missing; sequencing was by immunoSEQ multiplex PCR. The data show around 400,000 clones, with roughly 90% seen just once and 0.95% to 1.5% held by the top ten. Material: peripheral blood. V and J are TRBV5-4 and TRBJ1-1; no clear D. The clonotype comes from a man aged 40-49 years with acute or convalescent COVID-19. CDR3 amino acids: CASSLAVEREAFF. In nucleotides, the CDR3 is TGTGCCAGCAGCTTGGCGGTCGAGCGTGAAGCTTTCTTT.